These T cell receptor beta chains were read from a single sample in a study of blood T cells in healthy people across ages. MiXCR, applied by TCRdb to the 5' RACE reads, yields one record per CDR3 protein. The data hold approximately 780,000 distinct CDR3 sequences, with roughly 25% observed a single time. This sample was also put to use in a study of T cells of mothers and their children.

The sample was blood. The receptors were gathered from a boy aged 10-17 years in good health. Both conserved end residues are part of each CDR3. The D gene is left open where the match is weak. Size values are once, few and many counts, or a class for expanded clones, and some rows have none.

TRBV10-3	TRBD2	TRBJ2-2	.	CAISGGGGTGELFF	TGTGCCATCAGTGGCGGCGGGGGTACCGGGGAGCTGTTTTTT
TRBV6-1	.	TRBJ2-4	.	CATVTGRRAKNIQYF	TGTGCCACCGTGACTGGACGGAGAGCCAAAAACATTCAGTACTTC
TRBV29-1	TRBD1	TRBJ1-2	few	CSVEDDRGGYGYTF	TGCAGCGTTGAAGACGACAGGGGTGGCTATGGCTACACCTTC
TRBV7-8	TRBD2	TRBJ2-5	.	CASSLVGSGDGGETQYF	TGTGCCAGCAGCTTAGTGGGTAGCGGGGATGGGGGGGAGACCCAGTACTTC
TRBV5-1	TRBD1	TRBJ1-1	.	CASRDPGQLMNTEAFF	TGCGCCAGCAGAGACCCGGGACAGCTCATGAACACTGAAGCTTTCTTT
TRBV5-1	.	TRBJ2-7	.	CASSLGKRAGNSYEQYF	TGCGCCAGCAGCTTGGGCAAAAGGGCAGGGAACTCCTACGAGCAGTACTTC
TRBV3-1	.	TRBJ2-3	many	CASSQEGRGTQYF	TGTGCCAGCAGCCAAGAGGGGAGAGGTACGCAGTATTTT
TRBV4-1	.	TRBJ2-3	.	CASNSGRKGTDTQYF	TGCGCCAGCAACTCAGGTAGGAAGGGAACAGATACGCAGTATTTT
TRBV28	.	TRBJ2-7	few	CASSPAEDSLLPYEQYF	TGTGCCAGCAGCCCGGCGGAAGACAGCTTACTCCCCTACGAGCAGTACTTC
TRBV7-4	TRBD1	TRBJ1-2	.	CASSFLDRGGCGYTF	TGTGCCAGTAGCTTCCTTGACAGGGGAGGCTGTGGCTACACCTTC
TRBV29-1	TRBD1	TRBJ2-5	few	CSVDHTPGQSLNERFF	TGCAGCGTTGATCATACTCCGGGACAGTCCCTCAATGAGCGGTTCTTC
TRBV25-1	TRBD2	TRBJ2-1	.	CASRLAGETNEQFF	TGTGCCAGCAGACTAGCGGGAGAAACCAATGAGCAGTTCTTC
TRBV7-9	.	TRBJ2-1	few	CASTSMEGYNEQFF	TGTGCCAGCACCTCGATGGAAGGGTACAATGAGCAGTTCTTC
TRBV12-3/TRBV12-4	TRBD2	TRBJ2-1	.	CASSLEWGGVGPSNEQFF	TGTGCCAGCTCCCTGGAGTGGGGGGGTGTTGGACCATCCAATGAGCAGTTCTTC
TRBV12-5	TRBD1	TRBJ2-3	.	CASGLFPNGQVVFDTQYF	TGTGCTAGTGGTTTGTTCCCCAACGGACAGGTGGTTTTCGATACGCAGTATTTT